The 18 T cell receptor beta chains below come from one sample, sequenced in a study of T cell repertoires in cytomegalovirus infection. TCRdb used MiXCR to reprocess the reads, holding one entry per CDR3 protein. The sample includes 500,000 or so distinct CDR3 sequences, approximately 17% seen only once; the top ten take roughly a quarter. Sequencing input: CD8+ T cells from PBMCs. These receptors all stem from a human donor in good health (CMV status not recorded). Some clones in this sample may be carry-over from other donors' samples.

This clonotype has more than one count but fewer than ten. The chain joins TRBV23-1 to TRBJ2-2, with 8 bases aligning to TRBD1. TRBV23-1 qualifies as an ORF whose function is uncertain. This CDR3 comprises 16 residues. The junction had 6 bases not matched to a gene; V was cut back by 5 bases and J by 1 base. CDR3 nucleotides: TGCGCCAGCAGTTTCTCGGACAGGGAGAACACCGGGGAGCTGTTTTTT. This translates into CASSFSDRENTGELFF.

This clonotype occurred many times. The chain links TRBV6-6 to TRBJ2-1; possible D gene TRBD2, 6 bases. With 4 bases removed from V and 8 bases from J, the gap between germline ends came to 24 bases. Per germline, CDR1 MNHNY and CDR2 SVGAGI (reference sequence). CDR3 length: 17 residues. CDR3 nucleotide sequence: TGTGCCAGCAGTTTTTCCGTAAGCGGGCGACTGGGGGATGAGCAGTTCTTC. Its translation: CASSFSVSGRLGDEQFF.

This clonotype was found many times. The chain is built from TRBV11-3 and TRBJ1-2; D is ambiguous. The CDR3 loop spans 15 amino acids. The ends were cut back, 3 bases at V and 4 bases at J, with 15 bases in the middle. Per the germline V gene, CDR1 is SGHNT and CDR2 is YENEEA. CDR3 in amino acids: CASSLSDGTFYGYTF. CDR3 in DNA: TGTGCCAGCAGCTTGAGCGACGGTACTTTCTATGGCTACACCTTC.

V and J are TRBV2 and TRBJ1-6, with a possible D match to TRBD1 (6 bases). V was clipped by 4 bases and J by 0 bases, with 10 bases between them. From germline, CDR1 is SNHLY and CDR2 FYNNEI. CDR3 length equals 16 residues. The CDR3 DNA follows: TGTGCCAGCAGTGTGAGGGGGAGCTCCTATAATTCACCCCTCCACTTT. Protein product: CASSVRGSSYNSPLHF. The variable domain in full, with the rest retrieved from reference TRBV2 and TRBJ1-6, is EPEVTQTPSHQVTQMGQEVILRCVPISNHLYFYWYRQILGQKVEFLVSFYNNEISEKSEIFDDQFSVERPDGSNFTLKIRSTKLEDSAMYFCASSVRGSSYNSPLHFGNGTRLTVT.

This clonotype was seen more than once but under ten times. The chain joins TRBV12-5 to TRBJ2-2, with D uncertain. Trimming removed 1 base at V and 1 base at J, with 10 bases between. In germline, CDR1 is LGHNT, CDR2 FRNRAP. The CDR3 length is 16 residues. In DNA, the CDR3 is TGTGCTAGTGGTTTGGGTCCGACCCTGAACACCGGGGAGCTGTTTTTT. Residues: CASGLGPTLNTGELFF.

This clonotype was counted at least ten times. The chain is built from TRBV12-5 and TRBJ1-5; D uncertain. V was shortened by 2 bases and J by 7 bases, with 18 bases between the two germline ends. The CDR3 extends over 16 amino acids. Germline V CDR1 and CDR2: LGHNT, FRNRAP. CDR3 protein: CASGLLRVRDGQPQHF. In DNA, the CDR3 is TGTGCTAGTGGTTTGTTGCGAGTACGGGATGGACAGCCCCAGCATTTT.

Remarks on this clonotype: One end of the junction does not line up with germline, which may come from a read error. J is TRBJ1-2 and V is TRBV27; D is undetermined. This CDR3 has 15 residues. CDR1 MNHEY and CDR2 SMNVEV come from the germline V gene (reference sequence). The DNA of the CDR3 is TGTGCCAGCCGTTTATCCCCCGGGGCTAACTATGGCTACACCTTC. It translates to CASRLSPGANYGYTF.

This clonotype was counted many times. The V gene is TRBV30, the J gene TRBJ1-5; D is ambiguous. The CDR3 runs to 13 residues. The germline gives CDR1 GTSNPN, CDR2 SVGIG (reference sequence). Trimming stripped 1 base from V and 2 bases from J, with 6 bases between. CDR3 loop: CAWSAEGNQPQHF. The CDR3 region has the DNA TGTGCCTGGAGTGCGGAGGGCAATCAGCCCCAGCATTTT.

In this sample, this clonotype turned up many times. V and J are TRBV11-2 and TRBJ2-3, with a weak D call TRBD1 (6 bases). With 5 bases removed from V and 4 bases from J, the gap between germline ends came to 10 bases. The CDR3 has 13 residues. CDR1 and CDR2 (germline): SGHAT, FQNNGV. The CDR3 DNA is TGTGCCAGCAGCCCAACAGGGCCAGATACGCAGTATTTT. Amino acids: CASSPTGPDTQYF.

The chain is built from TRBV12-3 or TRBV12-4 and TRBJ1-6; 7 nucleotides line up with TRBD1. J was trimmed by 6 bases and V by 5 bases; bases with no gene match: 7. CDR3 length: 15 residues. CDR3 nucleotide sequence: TGTGCCAGCAGTAACATGGGACAGCGTAATTCACCCCTCCACTTT. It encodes CASSNMGQRNSPLHF.

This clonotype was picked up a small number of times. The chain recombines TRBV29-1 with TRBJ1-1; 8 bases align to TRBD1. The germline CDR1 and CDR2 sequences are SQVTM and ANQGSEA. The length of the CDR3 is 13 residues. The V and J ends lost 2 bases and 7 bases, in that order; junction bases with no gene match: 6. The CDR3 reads CSVESQGANEAFF. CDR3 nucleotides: TGCAGCGTTGAAAGTCAGGGGGCGAATGAAGCTTTCTTT.

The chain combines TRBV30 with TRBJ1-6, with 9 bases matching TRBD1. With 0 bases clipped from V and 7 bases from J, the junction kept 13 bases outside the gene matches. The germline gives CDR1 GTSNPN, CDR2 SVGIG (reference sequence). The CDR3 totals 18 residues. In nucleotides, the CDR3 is TGTGCCTGGAGTGTAAGTCGACGACAGGGGGGCAACAATTCACCCCTCCACTTT. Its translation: CAWSVSRRQGGNNSPLHF.

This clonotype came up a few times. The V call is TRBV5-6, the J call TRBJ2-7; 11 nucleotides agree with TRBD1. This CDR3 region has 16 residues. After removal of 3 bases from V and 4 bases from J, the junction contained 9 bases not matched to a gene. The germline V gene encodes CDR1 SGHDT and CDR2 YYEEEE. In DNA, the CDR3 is TGTGCCAGCAGCTCAATCACGGGACAGGGGGTTTACGAGCAGTACTTC. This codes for CASSSITGQGVYEQYF.

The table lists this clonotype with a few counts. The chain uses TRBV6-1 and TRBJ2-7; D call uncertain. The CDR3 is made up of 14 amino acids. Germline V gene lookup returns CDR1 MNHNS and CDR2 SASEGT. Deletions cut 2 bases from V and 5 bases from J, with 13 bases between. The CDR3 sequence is CASSEQLLRNEQYF. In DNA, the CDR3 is TGTGCCAGCAGTGAACAACTCCTTAGGAACGAGCAGTACTTC.

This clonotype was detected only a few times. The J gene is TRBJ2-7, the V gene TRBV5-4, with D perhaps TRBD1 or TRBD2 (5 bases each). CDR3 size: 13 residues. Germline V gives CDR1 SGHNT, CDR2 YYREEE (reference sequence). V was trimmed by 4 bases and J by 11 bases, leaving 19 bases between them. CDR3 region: CASSHYRGSGEYF. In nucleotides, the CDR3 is TGTGCCAGCAGCCATTATAGGGGCAGCGGCGAGTACTTC.

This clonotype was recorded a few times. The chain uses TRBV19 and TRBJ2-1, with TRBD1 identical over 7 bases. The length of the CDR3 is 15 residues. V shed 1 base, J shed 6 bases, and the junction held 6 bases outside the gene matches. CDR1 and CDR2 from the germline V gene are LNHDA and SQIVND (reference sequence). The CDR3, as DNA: TGTGCCAGTAGTATAGGGGTGGGACAGCCCAATGAGCAGTTCTTC. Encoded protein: CASSIGVGQPNEQFF. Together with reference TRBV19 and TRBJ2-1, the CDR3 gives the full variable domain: DGGITQSPKYLFRKEGQNVTLSCEQNLNHDAMYWYRQDPGQGLRLIYYSQIVNDFQKGDIAEGYSVSREKKESFPLTVTSAQKNPTAFYLCASSIGVGQPNEQFFGPGTRLTVL.

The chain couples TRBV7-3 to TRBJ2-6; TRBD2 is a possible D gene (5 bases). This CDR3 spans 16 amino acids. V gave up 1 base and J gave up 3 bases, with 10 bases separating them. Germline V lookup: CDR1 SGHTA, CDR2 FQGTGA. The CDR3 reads CASSLIRGCGANVLTF. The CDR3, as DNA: TGTGCCAGCAGCTTAATTAGAGGGTGTGGGGCCAACGTCCTGACTTTC. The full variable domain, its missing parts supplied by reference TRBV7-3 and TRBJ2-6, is GAGVSQTPSNKVTEKGKYVELRCDPISGHTALYWYRQSLGQGPEFLIYFQGTGAADDSGLPNDRFFAVRPEGSVSTLKIQRTERGDSAVYLCASSLIRGCGANVLTFGAGSRLTVL.

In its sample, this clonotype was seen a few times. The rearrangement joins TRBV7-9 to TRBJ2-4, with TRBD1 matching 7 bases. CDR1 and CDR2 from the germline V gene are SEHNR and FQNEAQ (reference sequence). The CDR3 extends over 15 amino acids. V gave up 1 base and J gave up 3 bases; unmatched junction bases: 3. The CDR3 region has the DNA TGTGCCAGCAGCTTAGAGCAGGGGGACAAAAACATTCAGTACTTC. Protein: CASSLEQGDKNIQYF.